The 19 T cell receptor beta chains presented below share a single source sample, sequenced in a study of T-cell reconstitution after alpha-beta-depleted transplantation in children. Using unique molecular identifiers, the investigators prepared the TCRbeta library. TCRdb analysed the PCR reads with MiXCR anew, one entry per CDR3 protein. The data hold 750,000 to 950,000 distinct CDR3 sequences, with roughly 15% observed a single time. The sample consisted of PBMCs, mostly from graft donor cells, taken 360 days after TCRalphabeta/CD19-depleted stem cell transplant. Every receptor here comes from a male patient younger than 18 who had a stem cell transplant for acute lymphoblastic leukemia, so the T cells may come from the graft donor.

This clonotype was detected a few times. The rearrangement uses TRBV18 and TRBJ2-7, with TRBD1 as a possible D gene (6 bases). The CDR3 is made up of 13 amino acids. Trimming removed 8 bases from V and 7 bases from J, with 18 bases in between. Germline V CDR1 and CDR2: KGHSH, LQKENI. Written as DNA, the CDR3 is TGTGCCAGCACCCTCCCCTCTGGGACAGAGCAGTACTTC. As protein: CASTLPSGTEQYF.

The chain combines TRBV5-1 with TRBJ2-3; 8 bases line up with TRBD2. The CDR3 length is 14 residues. Trimming cost V 6 bases and J 5 bases; bases outside gene matches: 8. CDR1 SGHRS and CDR2 YFSETQ come from the germline V gene. Written as DNA, the CDR3 is TGCGCCAGCATAGCGGGACGAGGGGAAGATACGCAGTATTTT. Translating it yields CASIAGRGEDTQYF.

This clonotype was detected a few times. V is TRBV11-2 and J is TRBJ2-7; 13 positions agree with TRBD2. The J segment lost 5 bases and the V segment lost 1 base, leaving 5 bases of the junction unmatched. This CDR3 has 16 residues. From germline, CDR1 is SGHAT and CDR2 FQNNGV. CDR3 in amino acids: CASSLVGLAGVNEQYF. CDR3 nucleotide sequence: TGTGCCAGCAGCTTAGTCGGACTAGCGGGAGTTAACGAGCAGTACTTC.

The J gene is TRBJ2-3, the V gene TRBV11-2; D is unresolved. The germline V gene has CDR1 SGHAT and CDR2 FQNNGV. CDR3 length: 13 residues. Trimming stripped 1 base from V and 8 bases from J, with 10 bases between. The CDR3 here is CASSLGPAGTQYF. The CDR3 region has the DNA TGTGCCAGCAGCTTAGGCCCGGCCGGTACGCAGTATTTT.

The V and J genes are TRBV10-3 and TRBJ2-7; no firm D call. The V and J ends lost 0 bases and 1 base respectively, with 19 bases between them. The CDR3 is made up of 18 amino acids. The germline CDR1 and CDR2 sequences are ENHRY and SYGVKD. The CDR3 sequence is CAISESPGSPPYSYEQYF. As DNA, the CDR3 is TGTGCCATCAGTGAGTCACCGGGTTCTCCACCCTATTCCTACGAGCAGTACTTC.

This clonotype was seen a handful of times. This chain links TRBV20-1 with TRBJ2-1; no definite D call. Germline V gene sequence: CDR1 DFQATT, CDR2 SNEGSKA (reference sequence). Trimming took off 6 bases at V and 9 bases at J, with 12 bases between the two ends. The length of the CDR3 is 11 residues. The CDR3 loop is CSARLPPEQFF. DNA for the CDR3: TGCAGTGCCAGACTTCCACCTGAGCAGTTCTTC.

This clonotype was observed a few times. The rearrangement links TRBV5-1 to TRBJ2-2; D might be TRBD2 (5 bases). Germline V gene data show CDR1 as SGHRS and CDR2 as YFSETQ. CDR3 length equals 16 residues. V was pared by 0 bases and J by 6 bases, with 15 bases between. The CDR3 DNA is TGCGCCAGCAGCTTGGTGGTGGATCCGAGGGCCGGGGAGCTGTTTTTT. It is translated as CASSLVVDPRAGELFF. Full variable domain (outside the CDR3, taken from reference TRBV5-1 and TRBJ2-2): KAGVTQTPRYLIKTRGQQVTLSCSPISGHRSVSWYQQTPGQGLQFLFEYFSETQRNKGNFPGRFSGRQFSNSRSEMNVSTLELGDSALYLCASSLVVDPRAGELFFGEGSRLTVL.

J is TRBJ1-2 and V is TRBV20-1; D not resolved. This CDR3 is built from 12 residues. Deletions cut 1 base from V and 9 bases from J, with 12 bases between. The V gene's germline CDR1 is DFQATT and CDR2 SNEGSKA (reference sequence). CDR3 nucleotides: TGCAGTGCTAGAGTGGCCGGAACCCGCTACACCTTC. Protein sequence: CSARVAGTRYTF.

The table lists this clonotype with many counts. This chain connects TRBV3-1 to TRBJ2-2, with TRBD2 as a possible D gene (6 bases). From germline, CDR1 is LGHDT and CDR2 YNNKEL (reference sequence). This CDR3 comprises 15 residues. The V end lost 4 bases, the J end lost 3 bases, and 12 bases lay between the germline ends. The CDR3 bases are TGTGCCAGCAGCCTCTGGGACTCCTACACCGGGGAGCTGTTTTTT. The encoded protein is CASSLWDSYTGELFF.

This clonotype was seen a handful of times. The chain combines TRBV11-2 with TRBJ2-3, with 7 bases lining up with TRBD2. Germline V gives CDR1 SGHAT, CDR2 FQNNGV. The V segment lost 1 base and the J segment 4 bases; nucleotides outside the gene matches: 17. This CDR3 comprises 19 residues. The CDR3 is CASSLVPYWRESGADTQYF. The CDR3 region has the DNA TGTGCCAGCAGCTTAGTCCCATATTGGCGGGAGTCCGGTGCAGATACGCAGTATTTT.

This clonotype was observed a few times. The V gene is TRBV20-1, the J gene TRBJ2-5; the match to TRBD1 covers 10 bases. V shed 6 bases and J 6 bases; nucleotides not matched to a gene: 13. The CDR3 totals 15 residues. Per the germline V gene, CDR1 is DFQATT and CDR2 is SNEGSKA (reference sequence). The CDR3 here is CSARTGGGSEKTQYF. DNA of the CDR3: TGCAGTGCAAGGACAGGGGGGGGGTCGGAGAAGACCCAGTACTTC.

V and J are TRBV7-9 and TRBJ2-5, with a weak D call TRBD2 (6 bases). Germline V CDR1 and CDR2: SEHNR, FQNEAQ (reference sequence). The CDR3 contains 14 residues. Trimming stripped 2 bases from V and 4 bases from J, with 11 bases between. CDR3 DNA sequence: TGTGCCAGCAGCTTATCTAGCGACAGAGAGACCCAGTACTTC. This translates into CASSLSSDRETQYF.

About this clonotype: Mismatch with germline at one junction end may stem from a read error. For the CDR3, the DNA is TGTGCCAGCAGACAAGATACACCACACCCTAGCGGGATCGGCACAGATACGCAGTATTTT. Amino acid sequence: CASRQDTPHPSGIGTDTQYF. V gene TRBV14 combines with J gene TRBJ2-3, with 9 bases lining up with TRBD2. The CDR3 totals 20 residues. Germline V gene data show CDR1 as SGHDN and CDR2 as FVKESK.

The rearrangement links TRBV9 to TRBJ1-1; D gene ambiguous. The CDR3 has 15 amino acids. Germline V gene sequence: CDR1 SGDLS, CDR2 YYNGEE. The V gene lost 2 bases and the J gene lost 1 base, with 12 bases spanning the gap. CDR3 sequence reads: CASSVGLGTNTEAFF. CDR3 in DNA: TGTGCCAGCAGCGTGGGTCTGGGAACGAACACTGAAGCTTTCTTT.

The rearrangement joins TRBV29-1 to TRBJ2-3, with TRBD1 identical over 9 bases. The trim removed 5 bases at V and 3 bases at J, leaving 3 bases unmatched. Germline-derived CDR1 and CDR2 are SQVTM and ANQGSEA. The CDR3 length is 13 residues. The CDR3 protein is CSVPGQGTDTQYF. CDR3 nucleotides: TGCAGCGTTCCGGGACAGGGAACAGATACGCAGTATTTT.

This clonotype was seen only once. An end of the junction differs from the germline gene, which may be a read error. The chain recombines TRBV30 with TRBJ2-7; TRBD2 matches 14 bases. Germline CDR1 GTSNPN, CDR2 SVGIG (reference sequence). CDR3 length: 19 residues. CDR3 sequence (DNA): TGTGCCTGGAAGGACCAGGGACTAGCGGGAGCGGTGCCCCCCTACAAGCAGTACTTC. Protein: CAWKDQGLAGAVPPYKQYF.

There are a few counts of this clonotype. This rearrangement joins TRBV6-1 to TRBJ2-1, with TRBD1 as a possible D gene (6 bases). Germline CDR1 is MNHNS and CDR2 is SASEGT. This CDR3 comprises 16 residues. V lost 5 bases and J lost 0, with 14 bases in between. The CDR3 region has the DNA TGTGCCAGCAGTCCGGGACATTTGAGCTCCTACAATGAGCAGTTCTTC. Translation: CASSPGHLSSYNEQFF.

The sample holds many counts of this clonotype. This chain uses TRBV5-1 with TRBJ2-5; D possibly corresponds to TRBD2 (6 bases). Trimming shortened V by 4 bases and J by 4 bases, and 14 bases separated the two germline ends. CDR3 length: 14 amino acids. The germline V gene encodes CDR1 SGHRS and CDR2 YFSETQ. The CDR3 is CASSLGGEGETQYF. The CDR3 DNA reads as TGCGCCAGCAGCCTGGGAGGAGAAGGAGAGACCCAGTACTTC.

This clonotype was counted at least ten times. The chain has TRBV12-3 or TRBV12-4 and TRBJ2-7; TRBD2 is a possible D gene (5 bases). V gave up 6 bases and J gave up 0 bases, with 15 bases separating them. The CDR3 is 15 residues long. The CDR3 coding sequence is TGTGCCAGCAGCCTCTCCGGGATAGTCTCCTACGAGCAGTACTTC. Residues: CASSLSGIVSYEQYF.